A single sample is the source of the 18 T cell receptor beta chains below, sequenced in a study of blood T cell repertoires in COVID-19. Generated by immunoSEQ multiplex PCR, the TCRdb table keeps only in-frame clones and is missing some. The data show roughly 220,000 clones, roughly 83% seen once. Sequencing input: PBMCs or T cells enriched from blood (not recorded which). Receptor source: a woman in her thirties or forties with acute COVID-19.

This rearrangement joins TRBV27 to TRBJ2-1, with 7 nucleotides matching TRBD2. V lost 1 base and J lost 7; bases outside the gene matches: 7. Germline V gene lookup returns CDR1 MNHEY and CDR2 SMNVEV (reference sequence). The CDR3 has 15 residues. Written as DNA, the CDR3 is TGTGCCAGCAGTTTATGGGGGGGTGGGAGGAATGAGCAGTTCTTC. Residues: CASSLWGGGRNEQFF.

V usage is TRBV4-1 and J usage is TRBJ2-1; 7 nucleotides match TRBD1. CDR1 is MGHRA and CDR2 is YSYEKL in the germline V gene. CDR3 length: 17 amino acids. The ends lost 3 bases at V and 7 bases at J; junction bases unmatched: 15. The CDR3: CASSHPIPGQNENEQFF. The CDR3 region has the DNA TGCGCCAGCAGCCATCCCATCCCGGGACAGAACGAGAATGAGCAGTTCTTC.

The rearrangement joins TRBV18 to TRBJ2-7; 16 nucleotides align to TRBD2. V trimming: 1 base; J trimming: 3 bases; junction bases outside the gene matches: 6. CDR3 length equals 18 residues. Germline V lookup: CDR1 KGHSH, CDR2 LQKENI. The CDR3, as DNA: TGTGCCAGCTCACCACTCGGGACTAGCGGGAGGGTCGGCTACGAGCAGTACTTC. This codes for CASSPLGTSGRVGYEQYF.

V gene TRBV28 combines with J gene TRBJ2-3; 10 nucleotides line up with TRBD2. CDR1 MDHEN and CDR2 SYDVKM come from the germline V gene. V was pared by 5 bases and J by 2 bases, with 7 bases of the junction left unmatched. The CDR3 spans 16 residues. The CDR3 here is CASSGSSGRATDTQYF. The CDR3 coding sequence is TGTGCCAGCAGTGGGTCCAGCGGGAGGGCCACAGATACGCAGTATTTT.

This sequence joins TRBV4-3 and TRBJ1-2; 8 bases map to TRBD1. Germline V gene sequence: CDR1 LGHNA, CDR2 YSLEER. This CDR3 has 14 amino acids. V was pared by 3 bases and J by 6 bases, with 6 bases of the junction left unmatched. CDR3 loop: CASSQRDRKDGYTF. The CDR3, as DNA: TGCGCCAGCAGCCAGAGGGACAGGAAAGATGGCTACACCTTC.

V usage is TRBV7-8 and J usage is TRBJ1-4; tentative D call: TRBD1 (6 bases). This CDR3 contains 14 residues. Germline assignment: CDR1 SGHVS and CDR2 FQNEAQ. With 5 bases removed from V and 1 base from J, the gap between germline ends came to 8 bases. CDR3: CASSLGQTNEKLFF. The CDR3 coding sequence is TGTGCCAGCAGCCTGGGACAAACTAATGAAAAACTGTTTTTT.

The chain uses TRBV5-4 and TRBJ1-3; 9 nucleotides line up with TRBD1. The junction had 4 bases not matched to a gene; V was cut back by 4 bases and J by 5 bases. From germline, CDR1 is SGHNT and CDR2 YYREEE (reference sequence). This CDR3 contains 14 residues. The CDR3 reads CASSAGTGRNTIYF. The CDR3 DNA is TGTGCCAGCAGCGCAGGGACAGGGAGAAACACCATATATTTT.

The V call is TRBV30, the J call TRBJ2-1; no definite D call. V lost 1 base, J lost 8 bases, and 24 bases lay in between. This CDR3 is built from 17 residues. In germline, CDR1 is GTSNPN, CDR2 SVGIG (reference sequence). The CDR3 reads CAWSAPRVQFNWDEQFF. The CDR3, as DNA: TGTGCCTGGAGTGCTCCCCGGGTGCAGTTCAATTGGGATGAGCAGTTCTTC.

DNA of the CDR3: TGTGCCAGCAGCATTAGACAGGCAACAGATACGCAGTATTTT. As protein: CASSIRQATDTQYF. The chain joins TRBV5-4 to TRBJ2-3, with D possibly being TRBD1 (6 bases). CDR3 length equals 14 residues. Germline V gene sequence: CDR1 SGHNT, CDR2 YYREEE (reference sequence). Trimming left V 4 bases short and J 3 bases short, with 12 bases between.

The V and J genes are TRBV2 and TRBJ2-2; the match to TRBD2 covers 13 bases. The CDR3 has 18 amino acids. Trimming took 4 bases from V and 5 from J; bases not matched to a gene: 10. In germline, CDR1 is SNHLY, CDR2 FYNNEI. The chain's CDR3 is CASSASLRLAGGTGELFF. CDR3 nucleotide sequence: TGTGCCAGCAGTGCGAGCCTCCGACTAGCGGGAGGAACCGGGGAGCTGTTTTTT. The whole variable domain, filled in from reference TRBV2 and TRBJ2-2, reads EPEVTQTPSHQVTQMGQEVILRCVPISNHLYFYWYRQILGQKVEFLVSFYNNEISEKSEIFDDQFSVERPDGSNFTLKIRSTKLEDSAMYFCASSASLRLAGGTGELFFGEGSRLTVL.

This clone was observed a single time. CDR3 loop: CASSERSMNTEAFF. DNA of the CDR3: TGTGCCAGCAGTGAACGAAGCATGAACACTGAAGCTTTCTTT. The V and J genes are TRBV2 and TRBJ1-1; D remains unclear. The V end lost 2 bases, the J end lost 0 bases, and 7 bases lay between the germline ends. Germline V gives CDR1 SNHLY, CDR2 FYNNEI. This CDR3 is 14 amino acids long. The whole variable domain, remainder taken from reference TRBV2 and TRBJ1-1, is EPEVTQTPSHQVTQMGQEVILRCVPISNHLYFYWYRQILGQKVEFLVSFYNNEISEKSEIFDDQFSVERPDGSNFTLKIRSTKLEDSAMYFCASSERSMNTEAFFGQGTRLTVV.

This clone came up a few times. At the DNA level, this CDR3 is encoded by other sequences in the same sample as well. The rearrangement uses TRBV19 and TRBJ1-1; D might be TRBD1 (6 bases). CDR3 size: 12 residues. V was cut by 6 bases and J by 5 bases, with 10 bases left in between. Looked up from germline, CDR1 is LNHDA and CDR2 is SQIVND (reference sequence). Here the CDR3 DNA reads TGTGCCAGTAGCCCGACAGGAACTGAAGCTTTCTTT. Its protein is CASSPTGTEAFF.

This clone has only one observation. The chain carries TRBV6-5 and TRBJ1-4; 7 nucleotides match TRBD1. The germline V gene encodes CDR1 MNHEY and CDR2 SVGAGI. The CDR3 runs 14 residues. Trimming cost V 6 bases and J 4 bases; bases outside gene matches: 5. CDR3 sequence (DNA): TGTGCCAGCAGCCGGACAGGAATTAATGAAAAACTGTTTTTT. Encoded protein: CASSRTGINEKLFF.

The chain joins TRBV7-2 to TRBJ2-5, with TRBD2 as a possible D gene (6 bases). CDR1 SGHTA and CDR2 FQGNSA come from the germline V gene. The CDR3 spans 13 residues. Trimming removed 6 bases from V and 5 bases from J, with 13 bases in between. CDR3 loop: CASREGAGETQYF. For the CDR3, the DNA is TGTGCCAGCAGGGAGGGCGCCGGTGAGACCCAGTACTTC. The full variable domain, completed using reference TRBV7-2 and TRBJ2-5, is GAGVSQSPSNKVTEKGKDVELRCDPISGHTALYWYRQSLGQGLEFLIYFQGNSAPDKSGLPSDRFSAERTGGSVSTLTIQRTQQEDSAVYLCASREGAGETQYFGPGTRLLVL.

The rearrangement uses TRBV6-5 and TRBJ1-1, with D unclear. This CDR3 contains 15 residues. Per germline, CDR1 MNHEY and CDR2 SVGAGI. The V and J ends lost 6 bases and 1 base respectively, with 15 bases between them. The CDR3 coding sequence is TGTGCCAGCAGCTACCCGGGATCCAAGAACACTGAAGCTTTCTTT. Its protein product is CASSYPGSKNTEAFF.

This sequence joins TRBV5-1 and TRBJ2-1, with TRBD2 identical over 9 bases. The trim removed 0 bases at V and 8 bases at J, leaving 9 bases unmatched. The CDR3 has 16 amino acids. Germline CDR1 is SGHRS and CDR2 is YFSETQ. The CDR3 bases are TGCGCCAGCAGCTTGGTTGGGACTAGCCTTGGAGATGAGCAGTTCTTC. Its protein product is CASSLVGTSLGDEQFF.

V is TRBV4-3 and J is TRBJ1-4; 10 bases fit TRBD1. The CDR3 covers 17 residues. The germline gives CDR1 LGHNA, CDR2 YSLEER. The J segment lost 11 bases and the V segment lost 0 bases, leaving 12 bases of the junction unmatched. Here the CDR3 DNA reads TGCGCCAGCAGCCAAGACCCCCGACAGGGGGCATTGGGGAAACTGTTTTTT. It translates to CASSQDPRQGALGKLFF.

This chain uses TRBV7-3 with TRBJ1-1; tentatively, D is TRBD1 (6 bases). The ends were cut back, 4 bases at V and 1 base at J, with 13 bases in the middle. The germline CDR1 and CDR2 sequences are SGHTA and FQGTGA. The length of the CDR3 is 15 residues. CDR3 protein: CASSSTGLQNTEAFF. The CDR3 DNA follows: TGTGCCAGCAGCTCTACAGGGTTACAGAACACTGAAGCTTTCTTT.